The 18 T cell receptor beta chains below all came from one sample that was sequenced in a study of cytomegalovirus exposure and HLA in healthy donors. Researchers ran the PCR with 60 Vbeta and 13 Jbeta primers. Using immunoSEQ multiplex PCR, the repertoire was profiled, and TCRdb retains in-frame clones only, with some absent. The sample holds 110,000 to 150,000 clones; roughly 76% are singletons and the top ten take under 4.5%. Sequenced material: PBMCs. These receptors were obtained from a young man in good health and CMV-seronegative.

This chain joins TRBV7-9 and TRBJ2-3; maybe TRBD2 (5 bases). This CDR3 spans 18 amino acids. CDR1 and CDR2 (germline): SEHNR, FQNEAQ (reference sequence). The V and J ends lost 1 base and 2 bases respectively, with 19 bases between them. The CDR3 bases are TGTGCCAGCAGCTTAGGTTACAGTTTGGAGCGGACCACAGATACGCAGTATTTT. This codes for CASSLGYSLERTTDTQYF.

The chain uses TRBV9 and TRBJ2-7; D is unclear. With 0 bases removed from V and 2 bases from J, the gap between germline ends came to 9 bases. The CDR3 has 14 amino acids. Germline V CDR1 and CDR2: SGDLS, YYNGEE. This CDR3 is CASSVDLSAYEQYF. CDR3 nucleotides: TGTGCCAGCAGCGTAGATCTATCGGCCTACGAGCAGTACTTC.

This clone was picked up a small number of times. This rearrangement joins TRBV4-1 to TRBJ2-7, with TRBD1 matching 8 bases. The CDR3 covers 15 residues. J was trimmed by 4 bases and V by 0 bases; bases with no gene match: 5. CDR1 is MGHRA, CDR2 YSYEKL, per germline. In nucleotides, the CDR3 is TGCGCCAGCAGCCAAGACCCGGGACAGGTGTACGAGCAGTACTTC. This encodes CASSQDPGQVYEQYF.

This clone was picked up a small number of times. The V and J genes are TRBV5-6 and TRBJ2-3, with 14 bases aligning to TRBD2. The CDR3 contains 18 residues. The V segment lost 3 bases and the J segment 6 bases; nucleotides outside the gene matches: 12. CDR1 SGHDT and CDR2 YYEEEE come from the germline V gene. CDR3 in DNA: TGTGCCAGCAGCTGGGGGACTAGCGGGAGAAGAAGGGGGGATACGCAGTATTTT. The encoded protein is CASSWGTSGRRRGDTQYF.

The J gene is TRBJ2-1, the V gene TRBV28; possible D gene TRBD2, 6 bases. The CDR3 loop spans 14 amino acids. Trimming took 2 bases from V and 2 from J, leaving 7 bases between them. Germline CDR1 is MDHEN and CDR2 is SYDVKM. In nucleotides, the CDR3 is TGTGCCAGCAGTTTAGGCGGGGCCTACAATGAGCAGTTCTTC. It specifies CASSLGGAYNEQFF.

The V gene is TRBV5-1, the J gene TRBJ1-2; possible D gene TRBD1, 6 bases. Trimming took 3 bases from V and 4 from J, leaving 19 bases between them. The length of the CDR3 is 16 residues. CDR1 and CDR2 from the germline V gene are SGHRS and YFSETQ. The CDR3 nucleotides read TGCGCCAGCAGCTACTCTTCCCGGGACACGAGCTATGGCTACACCTTC. Translated, it gives CASSYSSRDTSYGYTF. The full variable domain, its missing parts supplied by reference TRBV5-1 and TRBJ1-2, is KAGVTQTPRYLIKTRGQQVTLSCSPISGHRSVSWYQQTPGQGLQFLFEYFSETQRNKGNFPGRFSGRQFSNSRSEMNVSTLELGDSALYLCASSYSSRDTSYGYTFGSGTRLTVV.

The chain recombines TRBV30 with TRBJ1-2; D remains unclear. The CDR3 sequence is 13 residues long. Trimming removed 0 bases at V and 5 bases at J, with 10 bases between. The germline gives CDR1 GTSNPN, CDR2 SVGIG (reference sequence). This chain's CDR3 is CAWSVEAEYGYTF. In DNA, the CDR3 is TGTGCCTGGAGTGTTGAGGCAGAGTATGGCTACACCTTC.

CDR3 loop: CASSYSRQGAQGYTF. As DNA, the CDR3 is TGTGCCAGCAGTTACTCGAGGCAGGGGGCTCAGGGCTACACCTTC. The V and J genes are TRBV6-6 and TRBJ1-2, with TRBD1 matching 8 bases. CDR3 length equals 15 residues. Looked up from germline, CDR1 is MNHNY and CDR2 is SVGAGI (reference sequence). The V and J ends lost 0 bases and 8 bases, in that order; junction bases with no gene match: 8.

The chain carries TRBV2 and TRBJ1-5; possible D gene TRBD1, 5 bases. V lost 6 bases and J lost 7, with 16 bases in between. The V gene's germline CDR1 is SNHLY and CDR2 FYNNEI. The CDR3 spans 14 residues. The CDR3 sequence is CASRVDRDYQPQHF. For the CDR3, the DNA is TGTGCCAGCAGGGTTGATAGGGACTACCAGCCCCAGCATTTT.

J is TRBJ2-1 and V is TRBV5-1; 11 nucleotides line up with TRBD2. The germline V gene encodes CDR1 SGHRS and CDR2 YFSETQ. After removal of 4 bases from V and 10 bases from J, the junction contained 7 bases not matched to a gene. This CDR3 region has 14 residues. The CDR3 nucleotides are TGCGCCAGCAGCCCCGGGACTAGCGGCACGGAGCAGTTCTTC. Its translation is CASSPGTSGTEQFF.

This clone showed up just a few times. The chain joins TRBV28 to TRBJ2-3; 8 positions agree with TRBD2. Germline V gives CDR1 MDHEN, CDR2 SYDVKM. The trim removed 6 bases at V and 2 bases at J, leaving 10 bases unmatched. The length of the CDR3 is 16 residues. The CDR3 is CASRYSGNPFTDTQYF. The CDR3 DNA reads as TGTGCCAGCAGGTATAGCGGGAACCCTTTCACAGATACGCAGTATTTT.

The chain combines TRBV7-9 with TRBJ1-1, with D maybe TRBD1 (6 bases). Germline loops: CDR1 SEHNR, CDR2 FQNEAQ (reference sequence). V was pared by 4 bases and J by 1 base, with 13 bases between. This CDR3 is 15 amino acids long. The CDR3 DNA sequence: TGTGCCAGCAGCTCCACCCGGACAGCGAACACTGAAGCTTTCTTT. Translated, it gives CASSSTRTANTEAFF.

The sample holds a few counts of this clone. The chain is built from TRBV6-5 and TRBJ2-2, with 7 bases that match TRBD2. The CDR3 has 16 residues. V was clipped by 2 bases and J by 0 bases; unmatched bases: 3. Germline CDR1 is MNHEY and CDR2 is SVGAGI. CDR3 bases: TGTGCCAGCAGTTACAAGACTAGCCCGAACACCGGGGAGCTGTTTTTT. Protein product: CASSYKTSPNTGELFF.

The genes are TRBV6-1 and TRBJ1-6; perhaps TRBD1 as D (5 bases). V dropped 6 bases and J dropped 14 bases, with 14 bases sitting between them. Looked up from germline, CDR1 is MNHNS and CDR2 is SASEGT. This CDR3 region has 12 residues. For the CDR3, the DNA is TGTGCCAGCAGCGGTGGGGGGAGGTCCCTCCACTTT. Translation: CASSGGGRSLHF.

This chain connects TRBV9 to TRBJ2-3; 7 nucleotides align to TRBD1. CDR3 length equals 14 residues. Germline V gene lookup returns CDR1 SGDLS and CDR2 YYNGEE. Unmatched junction bases numbered 5, after V lost 1 base and J lost 6 bases. The CDR3 DNA reads as TGTGCCAGCAGCGTACGAGAGGGGGCGGATACGCAGTATTTT. Residues: CASSVREGADTQYF.

This clone was seen only a few times. Other DNA sequences from this sample encode an identical CDR3 as well. The chain has TRBV30 and TRBJ2-3, with 15 nucleotides matching TRBD2. The CDR3 covers 17 residues. Germline CDR1 is GTSNPN and CDR2 is SVGIG (reference sequence). The J segment lost 4 bases and the V segment lost 3 bases, leaving 8 bases of the junction unmatched. The CDR3 DNA reads as TGTGCCTGGAGCCCAGGGACTAGCGGGAGGAGGCCAGATACGCAGTATTTT. It encodes CAWSPGTSGRRPDTQYF. The entire variable domain, with the rest obtained from reference TRBV30 and TRBJ2-3, is as follows: SQTIHQWPATLVQPVGSPLSLECTVEGTSNPNLYWYRQAAGRGLQLLFYSVGIGQISSEVPQNLSASRPQDRQFILSSKKLLLSDSGFYLCAWSPGTSGRRPDTQYFGPGTRLTVL.

The chain is built from TRBV25-1 and TRBJ1-2; tentative D call: TRBD1 (5 bases). The CDR3 loop spans 12 amino acids. The V end lost 3 bases, the J end lost 7 bases, and 9 bases lay between the germline ends. The germline gives CDR1 MGHDK, CDR2 SYGVNS. Written as DNA, the CDR3 is TGTGCCAGCAGTGACAGGGTCGGTGGCTACACCTTC. It specifies CASSDRVGGYTF.

The chain employs TRBV6-5 and TRBJ1-6; D remains unclear. CDR1 and CDR2 from the germline V gene are MNHEY and SVGAGI. The CDR3 length is 13 residues. V lost 3 bases to trimming and J lost 7 bases, with 7 bases between them. CDR3 sequence reads: CASSYVSNSPLHF. Here the CDR3 DNA reads TGTGCCAGCAGTTATGTATCCAATTCACCCCTCCACTTT.